A selection of T cell receptor beta chains follows, all from one sample in a study of blood T cell repertoires in COVID-19. Sequenced by immunoSEQ multiplex PCR; TCRdb stores in-frame clones only, minus some. The table has 130,000 to 150,000 clones, 75% to 90% seen once. Sequencing was performed on peripheral blood. Receptors originate from a man between 18 and 29 years old with COVID-19, enrolled during active disease. The CDR3 runs from the conserved cysteine through the conserved F or W. The D gene is left open where the match is weak. The size entry is marked missing in some rows and otherwise reads once, few, many or a size class.

>-|-|TRBV27|TRBJ2-1
CASSLSRGPVDEQFF
TGTGCCAGCAGTTTATCTCGCGGGCCGGTCGATGAGCAGTTCTTC
>TRBD2|-|TRBV6-6|TRBJ2-7
CASKIAGGPEQYF
TGTGCCAGCAAAATCGCGGGAGGGCCCGAGCAGTACTTC
>TRBD1|few|TRBV19|TRBJ1-1
CASSRQGGNTEAFF
TGTGCCAGTAGTAGACAGGGAGGGAACACTGAAGCTTTCTTT
>-|-|TRBV18|TRBJ2-7
CASSPPAGGSYEQYF
TGTGCCAGCTCACCACCGGCGGGCGGGTCCTACGAGCAGTACTTC
>-|-|TRBV9|TRBJ1-2
CASTLRGGEEGYTF
TGTGCCAGCACCCTTCGAGGGGGGGAGGAGGGCTACACCTTC
>-|-|TRBV19|TRBJ2-1
CASSIDSPGELLYNEQFF
TGTGCCAGTAGTATAGATAGCCCAGGGGAGCTTCTCTACAATGAGCAGTTCTTC
>-|-|TRBV6-4|TRBJ2-6
CARQERLTGANVLTF
TGTGCCAGACAGGAGAGATTGACTGGGGCCAACGTCCTGACTTTC
>-|-|TRBV7-2|TRBJ2-1
CASSLGLAVSYNEQFF
TGTGCCAGCAGCTTGGGCTTAGCGGTTTCCTACAATGAGCAGTTCTTC
>-|-|TRBV6-5|TRBJ2-7
CASSSSMSLYEQYF
TGTGCCAGCAGTTCTAGCATGAGCCTCTACGAGCAGTACTTC
>TRBD2|-|TRBV28|TRBJ2-3
CASSLSGASGTSTQYF
TGTGCCAGCAGTTTATCTGGGGCTAGCGGGACTAGTACGCAGTATTTT
>-|-|TRBV5-1|TRBJ2-7
CASSLGHPYEQYF
TGCGCCAGCAGCCTTGGACATCCTTACGAGCAGTACTTC
>TRBD1|-|TRBV6-2/TRBV6-3|TRBJ1-4
CASSDTGGRDEKLFF
TGTGCCAGCAGCGATACAGGGGGCCGTGATGAAAAACTGTTTTTT
>TRBD1|-|TRBV30|TRBJ1-4
CAWRRFGGQGLEKLLF
TGTGCCTGGAGAAGGTTTGGGGGACAGGGATTAGAAAAACTGCTTTTT
>TRBD2|-|TRBV3-1/TRBV3-2|TRBJ2-1
CASSQPSGREQFF
TGTGCCAGCAGCCAACCTAGCGGCAGAGAGCAGTTCTTC